The 9 T cell receptor beta chains presented below share a single source sample, sequenced in a study of identical twins. TCRdb used MiXCR to reprocess the 5' RACE reads, holding one entry per CDR3 protein. The repertoire holds about 450,000 distinct CDR3 sequences, approximately 17% seen once, with 9.5% to 15% in the top ten. Source material: naive T cells sorted from blood. These receptors all stem from a man aged 50-59 years in good health.

This clonotype has ten or more counts. The rearrangement uses TRBV5-1 and TRBJ1-2; 7 bases line up with TRBD1. Germline V gene lookup returns CDR1 SGHRS and CDR2 YFSETQ. The junction had 6 bases not matched to a gene; V was cut back by 0 bases and J by 1 base. The CDR3 has 16 amino acids. This chain's CDR3 is CASSLGPGDSNYGYTF. Here the CDR3 DNA reads TGCGCCAGCAGCTTGGGACCAGGGGACAGTAACTATGGCTACACCTTC.

The table lists this clonotype with many counts. The chain recombines TRBV6-5 with TRBJ1-3, with a tentative D call TRBD1 (6 bases). The V end was cut by 4 bases, the J end by 2 bases, with 12 bases between. This CDR3 has 15 amino acids. From germline, CDR1 is MNHEY and CDR2 SVGAGI. CDR3 nucleotide sequence: TGTGCCAGCAGTTGGTCACAGGGAACTGGAAACACCATATATTTT. Protein product: CASSWSQGTGNTIYF.

This clonotype has ten or more counts. V is TRBV27 and J is TRBJ1-5; D is unresolved. Germline V gives CDR1 MNHEY, CDR2 SMNVEV (reference sequence). The germline V and J ends were trimmed by 3 bases and 0 bases, with 6 bases remaining between them. CDR3 size: 14 residues. CDR3 DNA: TGTGCCAGCAGTTTCGGACCTAGCAATCAGCCCCAGCATTTT. It yields the protein CASSFGPSNQPQHF.

This clonotype was observed at least ten times. The V call is TRBV9, the J call TRBJ2-7; 12 bases map to TRBD2. The germline V gene encodes CDR1 SGDLS and CDR2 YYNGEE. The V gene end was trimmed by 4 bases and the J gene end by 2 bases; junction bases not matched to a gene: 4. This CDR3 is 15 amino acids long. The CDR3 nucleotides read TGTGCCAGCAGCCCCCGACTAGCGGGAGCCTACGAGCAGTACTTC. Its protein is CASSPRLAGAYEQYF.

This clonotype was found many times. V usage is TRBV20-1 and J usage is TRBJ2-3; 10 bases map to TRBD1. Trimming at V came to 0 bases and at J to 1 base, leaving 13 bases not matched to a gene. Germline loops: CDR1 DFQATT, CDR2 SNEGSKA (reference sequence). The CDR3 contains 19 residues. The CDR3 loop reads CSARDSGDRGIWGTDTQYF. Here the CDR3 DNA reads TGCAGTGCTAGAGATTCCGGGGACAGGGGTATCTGGGGCACAGATACGCAGTATTTT.

This clonotype was recorded at least ten times. The V gene is TRBV20-1, the J gene TRBJ2-1, with 10 positions matching TRBD2. The junction had 9 bases not matched to a gene; V was cut back by 5 bases and J by 5 bases. Germline V lookup: CDR1 DFQATT, CDR2 SNEGSKA (reference sequence). This CDR3 region has 15 residues. The CDR3 sequence is CSAPPLAGENNEQFF. The CDR3, as DNA: TGCAGTGCTCCCCCCCTAGCGGGGGAGAACAATGAGCAGTTCTTC.

The chain employs TRBV24-1 and TRBJ2-5, with 14 bases aligning to TRBD2. In germline, CDR1 is KGHDR, CDR2 SFDVKD. This CDR3 is 17 amino acids long. V was pared by 5 bases and J by 5 bases, with 9 bases of the junction left unmatched. CDR3 in amino acids: CATSGPGTSGSRETQYF. CDR3 in DNA: TGTGCCACCAGTGGGCCCGGGACTAGCGGGAGTAGGGAGACCCAGTACTTC.

The chain combines TRBV7-8 with TRBJ2-2; 9 bases fit TRBD2. Per germline, CDR1 SGHVS and CDR2 FQNEAQ. The junction had 5 bases not matched to a gene; V was cut back by 1 base and J by 5 bases. This CDR3 comprises 16 residues. In DNA, the CDR3 is TGTGCCAGCAGCTTAGGGAGTAGCGGGAGAACCGGGGAGCTGTTTTTT. It is translated as CASSLGSSGRTGELFF.

In regard to this clonotype: A much larger clone is a single base away; this may be a read error. The chain has TRBV7-9 and TRBJ2-3, with unresolved D. Trimming pared 6 bases from V and 2 bases from J, leaving 18 bases between. Germline V gene lookup returns CDR1 SEHNR and CDR2 FQNEAQ (reference sequence). The CDR3 has 16 residues. The CDR3 DNA reads as TGTGCCAGCAGGATACTGCAGGATCATCTCACAGATACGCAGTATTTT. It yields the protein CASRILQDHLTDTQYF.